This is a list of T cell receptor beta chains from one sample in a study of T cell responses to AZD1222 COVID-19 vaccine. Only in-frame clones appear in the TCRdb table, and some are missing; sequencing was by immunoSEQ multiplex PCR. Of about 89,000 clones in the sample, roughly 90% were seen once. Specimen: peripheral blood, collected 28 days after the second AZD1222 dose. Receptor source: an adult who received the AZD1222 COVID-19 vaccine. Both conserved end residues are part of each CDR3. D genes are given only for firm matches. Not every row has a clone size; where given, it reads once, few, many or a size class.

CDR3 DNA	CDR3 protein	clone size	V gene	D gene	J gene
TGCGCCAGCAGCTTGTCCGAGGCTAGCGGGAGACAGGATACGCAGTATTTT	CASSLSEASGRQDTQYF	.	TRBV5-1	TRBD2	TRBJ2-3
TGTGCCAGCAGCAAAGGGACTAGCGGGGGCCTACTGGTCGGTACGCAGTATTTT	CASSKGTSGGLLVGTQYF	.	TRBV28	TRBD2	TRBJ2-3
TGTGCCAGTAGCTCAGGGTCTCACCTCTATGGCTACACCTTC	CASSSGSHLYGYTF	.	TRBV19	.	TRBJ1-2
TGTGCCAGCAGCTCCCGACAGGGTGCCTACGAGCAGTACTTC	CASSSRQGAYEQYF	.	TRBV13	TRBD1	TRBJ2-7
TGCAGCGTTGCCGGGGGACGGACCTCTGGAAACACCATATATTTT	CSVAGGRTSGNTIYF	.	TRBV29-1	.	TRBJ1-3
TGCAGCGTTGCCCCGGAGATGAACACTGAAGCTTTCTTT	CSVAPEMNTEAFF	.	TRBV29-1	.	TRBJ1-1
TGTGCCAGCAGCTCGCAGGACGGGACTGAAGCTTTCTTT	CASSSQDGTEAFF	.	TRBV7-6	.	TRBJ1-1
TGTGCCAGCACCACGGGGACCAGCTCCTACAATGAGCAGTTCTTC	CASTTGTSSYNEQFF	.	TRBV9	.	TRBJ2-1
TGTGCCAGCAGCCAACTATCTTCCAGCTACGTGGGGCAGTACTTC	CASSQLSSSYVGQYF	once	TRBV3-1/TRBV3-2	.	TRBJ2-7
TGTGCCAGCAGTGGAGACAGATCCACCGGGGAGCTGTTTTTT	CASSGDRSTGELFF	.	TRBV6-4	.	TRBJ2-2
TGCAGCTCCACGGCCGCCCGGCGGGGGAACACTGAAGCTTTCTTT	CSSTAARRGNTEAFF	.	TRBV29-1	.	TRBJ1-1
TGTGCCAGCAGAAAAGCGGGGAGACAGATTTACGGCACAGATACGCAGTATTTT	CASRKAGRQIYGTDTQYF	.	TRBV27	TRBD2	TRBJ2-3
TGTGCCAGCACTAATTGGCCGACAGAAAAACTGTTTTTT	CASTNWPTEKLFF	.	TRBV3-1/TRBV3-2	.	TRBJ1-4
TGTGCCAGCAGCTATCCCCGGCGGACAGCGAACACCGGGGAGCTGTTTTTT	CASSYPRRTANTGELFF	.	TRBV7-9	.	TRBJ2-2
TGTGCCAGCAGTTTGGTTCAGGCTGGTGGGGCCAACGTCCTGACTTTC	CASSLVQAGGANVLTF	.	TRBV27	.	TRBJ2-6
TGCGCCAGCAGTGTACAGGGGTCTGGCTACACCTTC	CASSVQGSGYTF	.	TRBV5-1	TRBD1	TRBJ1-2
TGTGCCAGCAGTATTCGGGGCCAAAGAGCTTTCTTT	CASSIRGQRAFF	.	TRBV6-5	.	TRBJ1-1
TGTGCCAGCCGTTCAGACAGGGGTGCCACTGAAGCTTTCTTT	CASRSDRGATEAFF	.	TRBV6-5	TRBD1	TRBJ1-1
TGTGCCAGCAGCCAAGATTCCACTGAAGCTTTCTTT	CASSQDSTEAFF	.	TRBV3-1/TRBV3-2	.	TRBJ1-1